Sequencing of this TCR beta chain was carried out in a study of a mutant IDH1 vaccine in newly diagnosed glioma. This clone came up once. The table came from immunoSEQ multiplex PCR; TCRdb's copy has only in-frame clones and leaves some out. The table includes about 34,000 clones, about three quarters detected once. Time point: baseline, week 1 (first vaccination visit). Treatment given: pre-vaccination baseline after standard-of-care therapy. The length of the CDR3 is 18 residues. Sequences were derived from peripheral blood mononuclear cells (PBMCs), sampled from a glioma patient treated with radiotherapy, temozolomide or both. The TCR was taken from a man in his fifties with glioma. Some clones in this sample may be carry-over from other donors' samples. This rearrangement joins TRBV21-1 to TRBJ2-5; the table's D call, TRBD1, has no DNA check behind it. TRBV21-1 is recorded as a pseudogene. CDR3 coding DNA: TGTGCCAGCAGCTCCCACCTTTACTATGCAGAGGACAAAGAGACCCAGTACTTC. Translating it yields CASSSHLYYAEDKETQYF.